The T cell receptor (beta chain) under discussion was sequenced for a study of blood T cell repertoires in COVID-19 (dated by TCRdb to the early 2020s). In the study overall: The collaborator samples originated in the United States, Italy and Spain and spanned the acute and convalescent phases of COVID-19. The material from the prospective study consisted of cDNA or gDNA derived from T cells, B-cell-depleted T cells, or PBMCs. The dataset comprised deeply sampled blood TCRbeta repertoires from subjects exposed to, actively infected with, or recovered from COVID-19. The repertoires were released in a freely available public database intended as a resource for research on the immune response to SARS-CoV-2. The samples were drawn from the first 160 participants of the ongoing ImmuneRACE study and from 1,254 subjects provided by 6 global collaborators. Sample metadata almost always included a de-identified subject ID, COVID-19 status, age in years and sex. Where available, HLA class I and class II types were taken from metadata supplied by the sample provider and were not determined by assay-based typing.

Study-level results and caveats: Clinical and demographic metadata were provided uncurated, with the amount varying by source and participant.

The immunoSEQ Assay, a bias-controlled multiplex PCR, was used to amplify TCRbeta CDR3 regions from genomic DNA. In the original analysis: The number of nucleated cells in each sample was estimated from the amplification of reference gene primers within the assay. To quantify the absolute abundance of each unique TCRbeta CDR3 rearrangement, sequence reads were collapsed and filtered. Productive Simpson clonality was computed per sample as the square root of Simpson's diversity index over productive rearrangements. Sourced from immuneACCESS, this table was stored by TCRdb with only in-frame sequences that have V and J called. A share of the clones is absent; for the studies checked, an unresolved V gene accounts for under half, and the remainder has no known explanation. That table is the source of V, J and clone size, and D and trimming were worked out from the DNA. The sample table records about 70,000 clones; around 87% of these occur just once. 2.7% of the sample is held by the ten biggest clonotypes.

As regards this clone: What this receptor recognizes is not known. Within one base of it there is no much larger clone, and no base qualities were kept.

Deletion took 0 bases off V and 8 bases off J, with a span of 11 bases between the germline ends. CDR1 and CDR2, looked up from the germline V gene, are SGHRS and YFSETQ. The CDR3 holds 14 amino acids from the cysteine to the phenylalanine. Only CDR3 DNA remains: 42 bases, in frame from the first base. The collaborating institutions used their own protocols to collect whole blood in K2EDTA tubes. For TCRbeta analysis, collaborators shipped samples in one of three forms: frozen whole blood, isolated PBMCs, or DNA extracted from either of those sample types. Sequencing used peripheral blood. The receptor comes from a man in his fifties with acute or convalescent COVID-19. The sequence links TRBV5-1 to TRBJ1-4; no D segment can be confidently identified. The DNA sequence follows: TGCGCCAGCAGCTTGGATCGGGGTCGGGAAAAACTGTTTTTT. It is translated as CASSLDRGREKLFF.